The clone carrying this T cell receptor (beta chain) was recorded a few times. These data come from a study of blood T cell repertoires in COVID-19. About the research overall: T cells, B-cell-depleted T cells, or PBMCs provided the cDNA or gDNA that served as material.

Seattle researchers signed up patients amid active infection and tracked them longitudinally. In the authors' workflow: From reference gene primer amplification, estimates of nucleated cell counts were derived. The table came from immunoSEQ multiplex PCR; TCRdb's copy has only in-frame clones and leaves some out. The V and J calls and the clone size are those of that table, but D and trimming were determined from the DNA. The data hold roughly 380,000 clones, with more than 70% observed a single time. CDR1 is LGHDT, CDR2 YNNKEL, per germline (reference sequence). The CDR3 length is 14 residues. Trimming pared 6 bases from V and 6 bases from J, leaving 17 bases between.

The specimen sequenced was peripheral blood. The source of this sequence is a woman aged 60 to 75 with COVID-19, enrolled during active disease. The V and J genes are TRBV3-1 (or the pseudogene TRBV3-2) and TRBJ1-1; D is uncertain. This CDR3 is CASRYGAGSPEAFF. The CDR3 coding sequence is TGTGCCAGCAGATATGGAGCGGGATCTCCTGAAGCTTTCTTT.